What follows are 8 T cell receptor beta chains derived from one specimen sequenced in a study of glioma-infiltrating T cells. The iRepertoire nested amplicon-rescue multiplex PCR amplified TCR alpha and beta CDR3s from RNA. TCRdb passed the multiplex PCR reads through MiXCR, listing each CDR3 protein once. This table holds over 90,000 distinct CDR3 sequences, around 28% found once. The sequencing sample was made of glioma tissue, nonneoplastic brain tissue, or PBMCs (not recorded which). The receptors derive from a human donor with low-grade glioma or glioblastoma, undergoing nonglioma brain surgery, or in good health (not recorded which).

This clonotype was detected only a few times. This chain connects TRBV6-1 to TRBJ2-5; TRBD2 might be the D (6 bases). There are 14 residues in the CDR3. The V end lost 5 bases, the J end lost 1 base, and 11 bases lay between the germline ends. Germline loops: CDR1 MNHNS, CDR2 SASEGT. The CDR3 region has the DNA TGTGCCAGCAGTCTTGGCGGGGTCCAAGAGACCCAGTACTTC. It specifies CASSLGGVQETQYF.

This chain links TRBV6-1 with TRBJ2-6; D not certain. Germline V CDR1 and CDR2: MNHNS, SASEGT. Trimming pared 6 bases from V and 4 bases from J, leaving 7 bases between. CDR3 length: 13 amino acids. The CDR3 reads CASSPAGANVLTF. The CDR3 region has the DNA TGTGCCAGCAGCCCCGCGGGGGCCAACGTCCTGACTTTC.

This clonotype was counted only a few times. V and J are TRBV7-3 and TRBJ2-1; D gene uncertain. The V end was cut by 1 base, the J end by 7 bases, with 5 bases between. The CDR3 spans 12 residues. Looked up from germline, CDR1 is SGHTA and CDR2 is FQGTGA. The CDR3 sequence is CASSLSENEQFF. The CDR3 DNA is TGTGCCAGCAGCTTAAGTGAGAATGAGCAGTTCTTC.

For this clonotype: A clone one base away is much larger, so this may be a read error. This chain connects TRBV6-9 to TRBJ2-5; a possible D gene is TRBD2 (5 bases). CDR1 MNHGY and CDR2 SVAAGI come from the germline V gene. The CDR3 is 15 amino acids. The CDR3 DNA is TGTGCCAGCAGTTACGGCCGACACGAGGGAGAGACCAAGTACTTC. Amino acids: CASSYGRHEGETKYF.

In this sample, this clonotype turned up once. This sequence may be a read error, since a much larger clone differs from it by one base. CDR3 region: CASSGDHRRETQYF. The CDR3, as DNA: TGTGCCAGCAGTGGGGATCACCGACGGGAGACCCAGTACTTC. The chain uses TRBV12-3 or TRBV12-4 and TRBJ2-5; D unresolved. V was trimmed by 5 bases and J by 5 bases, leaving 15 bases between them. This CDR3 has 14 residues.

This clonotype appeared many times. The chain combines TRBV4-3 with TRBJ2-7; possibly TRBD1 for D (5 bases). The V and J ends lost 0 bases and 9 bases respectively, with 21 bases between them. Germline V lookup: CDR1 LGHNA, CDR2 YSLEER. There are 16 residues in the CDR3. CDR3 residues: CASSQDQGKALQGQYF. Written as DNA, the CDR3 is TGCGCCAGCAGCCAAGATCAGGGAAAGGCCCTACAAGGGCAGTACTTC.

A note on this clonotype: A clone one base away is much larger, so this may be a read error. V is TRBV10-1 and J is TRBJ2-5; 10 bases line up with TRBD2. J gave up 6 bases and V 7 bases, and 11 bases lay outside the gene matches. This CDR3 has 15 residues. CDR1 is WNHNN and CDR2 is SYGVQD in the germline V gene (reference sequence). The CDR3 reads CASIEGTSVQKTQYF. The CDR3 nucleotides read TGCGCCAGCATAGAAGGGACTAGCGTTCAAAAGACCCAGTACTTC.

Regarding this clonotype: A clone one base away is much larger, so this may be a read error. The rearrangement uses TRBV2 and TRBJ2-3, with D possibly TRBD2 on 6 matching bases. The V end was cut by 7 bases, the J end by 3 bases, with 11 bases between. Germline values: CDR1 SNHLY, CDR2 FYNNEI. The CDR3 is 13 residues long. CDR3 nucleotide sequence: TGTGCCAGCAAAGCGGAGGGGACAGATACGCAGTATTTT. Translation gives CASKAEGTDTQYF.